The source of this T cell receptor (beta chain) is a study of early T cells in non-severe SARS-CoV-2 infection. This clonotype occurred a few times. Its antigen is unidentified. TCRdb re-analysed the 5' RACE reads in MiXCR, keeping a single row per CDR3 protein. The sample carries about 35,000 distinct CDR3 sequences, approximately 8.7% recorded once. V shed 5 bases, J shed 12 bases, and the junction held 9 bases outside the gene matches. The CDR3 consists of 14 residues. Overall study findings and caveats: VDJdb-based matching was biased toward anti-spike CD8 responses and missed private and CD4 specificities.

The clonotype comes from an adult who was a healthcare worker with PCR-confirmed SARS-CoV-2 infection or an uninfected control (not recorded which). The chain joins TRBV12-3 or TRBV12-4 to TRBJ2-7; TRBD2 matches at 14 bases. The sample in question was whole blood, obtained at baseline. CDR3 sequence reads: CASSRTSGGLILYF. CDR3 in DNA: TGTGCCAGCAGTCGGACTAGCGGGGGGTTGATCCTGTACTTC.